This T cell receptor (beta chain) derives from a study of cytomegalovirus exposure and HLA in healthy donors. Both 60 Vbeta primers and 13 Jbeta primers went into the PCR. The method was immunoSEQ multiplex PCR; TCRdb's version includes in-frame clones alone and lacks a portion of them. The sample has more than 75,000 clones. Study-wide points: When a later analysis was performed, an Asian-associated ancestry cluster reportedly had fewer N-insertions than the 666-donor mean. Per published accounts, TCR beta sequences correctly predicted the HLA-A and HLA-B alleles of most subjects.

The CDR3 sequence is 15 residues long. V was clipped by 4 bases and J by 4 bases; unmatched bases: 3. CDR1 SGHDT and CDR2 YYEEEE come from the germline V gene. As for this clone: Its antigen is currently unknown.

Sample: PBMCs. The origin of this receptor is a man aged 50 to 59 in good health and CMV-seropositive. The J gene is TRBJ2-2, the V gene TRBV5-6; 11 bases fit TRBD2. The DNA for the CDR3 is TGTGCCAGCAGCCATAGCGGGAGGGTCACCGGGGAGCTGTTTTTT. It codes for CASSHSGRVTGELFF.